The 30 T cell receptor beta chains below come from one sample, sequenced in a study of cytomegalovirus exposure and HLA in healthy donors. PCR was performed using 60 Vbeta and 13 Jbeta primers. Clones were sequenced by immunoSEQ multiplex PCR, and TCRdb holds only the in-frame ones, with some missing. Of 200,000 or so clones in the sample, 80% to 85% were seen once. The sample consisted of PBMCs. The receptors derive from a woman between 18 and 29 years old in good health and CMV-seronegative.

This clone was detected only a few times. The chain combines TRBV28 with TRBJ2-1; 10 nucleotides align to TRBD1. Germline V gene data show CDR1 as MDHEN and CDR2 as SYDVKM. The J segment lost 9 bases and the V segment lost 11 bases, leaving 16 bases of the junction unmatched. There are 15 residues in the CDR3. The CDR3 loop reads CAGKGGTGAFGEQFF. The CDR3 region has the DNA TGTGCCGGAAAAGGGGGGACAGGGGCCTTCGGTGAGCAGTTCTTC.

This sequence joins TRBV28 and TRBJ2-1; 7 bases are a match to TRBD1. Per the germline V gene, CDR1 is MDHEN and CDR2 is SYDVKM. V was clipped by 9 bases and J by 4 bases; unmatched bases: 3. The CDR3 loop spans 12 amino acids. The CDR3 here is CASRTGYNEQFF. The CDR3 DNA is TGTGCCAGTCGGACAGGATACAATGAGCAGTTCTTC.

This chain links TRBV5-6 with TRBJ2-1; 8 positions agree with TRBD2. This CDR3 comprises 19 residues. Germline CDR1 reads SGHDT; CDR2 reads YYEEEE. Germline trimming cut 4 bases from V and 0 bases from J; bases unmatched to any gene: 15. CDR3 coding DNA: TGTGCCAGCAGCCCGCCGGGACTAGGATTTACCCGCTCCTACAATGAGCAGTTCTTC. Translation gives CASSPPGLGFTRSYNEQFF.

The rearrangement uses TRBV5-1 and TRBJ2-1; 15 nucleotides align to TRBD2. After removal of 1 base from V and 8 bases from J, the junction contained 10 bases not matched to a gene. Looked up from germline, CDR1 is SGHRS and CDR2 is YFSETQ. There are 18 residues in the CDR3. CDR3 sequence: CASSLRGWTSGGVDEQFF. The CDR3 nucleotides read TGCGCCAGCAGCTTGAGGGGTTGGACTAGCGGGGGGGTCGATGAGCAGTTCTTC.

The chain links TRBV7-9 to TRBJ2-2; 8 nucleotides match TRBD1. CDR1 SEHNR and CDR2 FQNEAQ come from the germline V gene (reference sequence). V trimming: 3 bases; J trimming: 5 bases; junction bases outside the gene matches: 8. The CDR3 is 16 amino acids. The chain's CDR3 is CASSFPRTGLTGELFF. The CDR3, as DNA: TGTGCCAGCAGCTTTCCTCGGACAGGGCTGACCGGGGAGCTGTTTTTT.

The chain has TRBV27 and TRBJ2-7; 14 nucleotides align to TRBD2. The germline V gene encodes CDR1 MNHEY and CDR2 SMNVEV (reference sequence). Losses at the gene ends were 5 bases for V and 7 bases for J; bases not matched to a gene: 10. The CDR3 extends over 16 amino acids. The CDR3 sequence: CASSRSGLAGDREQYF. The CDR3 nucleotides read TGTGCCAGCAGTCGCTCGGGACTAGCGGGAGATAGGGAGCAGTACTTC.

This chain connects TRBV11-3 to TRBJ1-1; possibly TRBD1 for D (6 bases). The germline V gene encodes CDR1 SGHNT and CDR2 YENEEA. Between the trimmed V and J ends, which lost 5 bases and 4 bases, there was a span of 14 bases. The length of the CDR3 is 14 residues. The CDR3 reads CASSREGGGTEAFF. The CDR3 nucleotides are TGTGCCAGCAGCCGGGAGGGAGGGGGCACTGAAGCTTTCTTT.

The chain uses TRBV5-4 and TRBJ2-1; 9 bases line up with TRBD1. The CDR3 loop spans 17 amino acids. V shed 3 bases, J shed 2 bases, and the junction held 9 bases outside the gene matches. CDR1 and CDR2 (germline): SGHNT, YYREEE (reference sequence). Written as DNA, the CDR3 is TGTGCCAGCAGCTGGAGGGGACAGGGTGGACCCTACAATGAGCAGTTCTTC. Translating gives CASSWRGQGGPYNEQFF.

This chain connects TRBV27 to TRBJ2-7; TRBD2 is a possible D gene (6 bases). In germline, CDR1 is MNHEY, CDR2 SMNVEV (reference sequence). CDR3 length: 13 amino acids. Trimming removed 5 bases at V and 5 bases at J, with 13 bases between. The CDR3 region has the DNA TGTGCCAGCAGTGCCGGGACTGCAAACGAGCAGTACTTC. Its translation: CASSAGTANEQYF.

The chain is built from TRBV5-8 and TRBJ1-4, with a possible D match to TRBD1 (6 bases). V dropped 2 bases and J dropped 7 bases, with 15 bases sitting between them. CDR1 is SGHTS, CDR2 YDEGEE, per germline. This CDR3 spans 15 amino acids. The CDR3 DNA follows: TGTGCCAGCAGCTTAGTAACAGGGCCTGTTGAAAAACTGTTTTTT. It is translated as CASSLVTGPVEKLFF.

V is TRBV5-4 and J is TRBJ1-1; 11 nucleotides match TRBD1. V shed 4 bases, J shed 4 bases, and the junction held 6 bases outside the gene matches. The CDR3 sequence is 15 residues long. The germline V gene has CDR1 SGHNT and CDR2 YYREEE (reference sequence). This CDR3 is CASSPGQGAVTEAFF. DNA of the CDR3: TGTGCCAGCAGCCCAGGACAGGGGGCTGTCACTGAAGCTTTCTTT.

This chain connects TRBV19 to TRBJ1-2; D unresolved. The CDR3 runs to 14 residues. The ends were cut back, 8 bases at V and 5 bases at J, with 18 bases in the middle. Germline V gene lookup returns CDR1 LNHDA and CDR2 SQIVND (reference sequence). The CDR3: CASSALDRPYGYTF. In DNA form, the CDR3 reads TGTGCCAGTTCAGCCCTAGACCGACCATATGGCTACACCTTC.

This sequence joins TRBV15 and TRBJ1-1; 8 nucleotides match TRBD1. Germline V gene lookup returns CDR1 LNHNV and CDR2 YYDKDF (reference sequence). The CDR3 loop spans 12 amino acids. Trimming took 0 bases from V and 10 from J; bases not matched to a gene: 1. This CDR3 reads CATSREDRGAFF. The CDR3 DNA reads TGTGCCACCAGCAGAGAAGACAGGGGAGCTTTCTTT.

The chain is built from TRBV5-1 and TRBJ2-5; unclear D gene. V lost 4 bases and J lost 5, with 12 bases in between. The CDR3 totals 13 residues. Per the germline V gene, CDR1 is SGHRS and CDR2 is YFSETQ. DNA for the CDR3: TGCGCCAGCAGCCCCCAGATTCCGGAGACCCAGTACTTC. This encodes CASSPQIPETQYF.

The chain combines TRBV5-1 with TRBJ2-7, with 7 bases matching TRBD1. This CDR3 has 14 residues. Germline V gene lookup returns CDR1 SGHRS and CDR2 YFSETQ. V shed 4 bases, J shed 4 bases, and the junction held 8 bases outside the gene matches. The CDR3 here is CASSEQDRKYEQYF. The CDR3 bases are TGCGCCAGCAGCGAACAGGACAGGAAGTACGAGCAGTACTTC.

The chain uses TRBV29-1 and TRBJ2-4; 9 bases are a match to TRBD1. The V and J ends lost 7 bases and 6 bases, in that order; junction bases with no gene match: 4. The CDR3 runs 12 residues. The germline CDR1 and CDR2 sequences are SQVTM and ANQGSEA. The CDR3 spells CSAGTGLNIQYF. The CDR3 DNA follows: TGCAGCGCTGGGACAGGGCTAAACATTCAGTACTTC.

The chain is built from TRBV11-2 and TRBJ2-3; 13 nucleotides agree with TRBD2. The CDR3 consists of 15 residues. CDR1 SGHAT and CDR2 FQNNGV come from the germline V gene. The junction had 3 bases not matched to a gene; V was cut back by 5 bases and J by 4 bases. The CDR3 DNA reads TGTGCCAGCAGCACAACTAGCGGGGGGGCAGATACGCAGTATTTT. Amino acid sequence: CASSTTSGGADTQYF.

This chain uses TRBV15 with TRBJ2-2; D is possibly TRBD1 (5 bases). Germline CDR1 LNHNV, CDR2 YYDKDF (reference sequence). This CDR3 region has 17 residues. V was cut by 3 bases and J by 1 base, with 15 bases left in between. Written as DNA, the CDR3 is TGTGCCACCAGCAGGGCCGACAGTACACTGAACACCGGGGAGCTGTTTTTT. Protein: CATSRADSTLNTGELFF.

This clone was seen only once. The genes are TRBV30 and TRBJ1-4; TRBD1 is a possible D gene (6 bases). Per germline, CDR1 GTSNPN and CDR2 SVGIG (reference sequence). This CDR3 region has 15 residues. V was pared by 4 bases and J by 6 bases, with 18 bases between. The CDR3 region is CAWKRGGRGYEKLFF. CDR3 DNA sequence: TGTGCCTGGAAAAGGGGGGGCAGGGGTTATGAAAAACTGTTTTTT. The variable domain in full, with the rest retrieved from reference TRBV30 and TRBJ1-4, is SQTIHQWPATLVQPVGSPLSLECTVEGTSNPNLYWYRQAAGRGLQLLFYSVGIGQISSEVPQNLSASRPQDRQFILSSKKLLLSDSGFYLCAWKRGGRGYEKLFFGSGTQLSVL.

The chain couples TRBV14 to TRBJ2-5; 11 nucleotides align to TRBD1. Trimming at V came to 4 bases and at J to 1 base, leaving 2 bases not matched to a gene. This CDR3 has 15 amino acids. Germline V lookup: CDR1 SGHDN, CDR2 FVKESK. The CDR3 nucleotides read TGTGCCAGCAGCCGGGACAGGGGGTTCCAAGAGACCCAGTACTTC. The encoded protein is CASSRDRGFQETQYF. The full variable domain, completed using reference TRBV14 and TRBJ2-5, is EAGVTQFPSHSVIEKGQTVTLRCDPISGHDNLYWYRRVMGKEIKFLLHFVKESKQDESGMPNNRFLAERTGGTYSTLKVQPAELEDSGVYFCASSRDRGFQETQYFGPGTRLLVL.

The gene calls are TRBV6-5 and TRBJ1-1; the match to TRBD1 covers 9 bases. From germline, CDR1 is MNHEY and CDR2 SVGAGI. V dropped 5 bases and J dropped 5; count of bases not matched to a gene: 6. The CDR3 runs 14 residues. The CDR3 nucleotides are TGTGCCAGCAGTACCGGGACAGGGTGGACTGAAGCTTTCTTT. Encoded protein: CASSTGTGWTEAFF.

The chain employs TRBV6-5 and TRBJ2-7; 10 bases are a match to TRBD1. V lost 2 bases and J lost 5; bases outside the gene matches: 6. CDR1 is MNHEY and CDR2 is SVGAGI in the germline V gene. There are 15 residues in the CDR3. The CDR3 region has the DNA TGTGCCAGCAGTTACGGCCGGGACAGGGGCCACGAGCAGTACTTC. It specifies CASSYGRDRGHEQYF.

The gene calls are TRBV19 and TRBJ1-4, with 12 bases identical to TRBD1. Looked up from germline, CDR1 is LNHDA and CDR2 is SQIVND (reference sequence). V was clipped by 6 bases and J by 4 bases; unmatched bases: 12. CDR3 length: 18 residues. The DNA of the CDR3 is TGTGCCAGTAGACCGGGACAGGGGGCGCCGAGGGATAATGAAAAACTGTTTTTT. Its protein product is CASRPGQGAPRDNEKLFF.

The rearrangement uses TRBV10-3 and TRBJ2-1, with TRBD2 matching over 8 bases. The CDR3 is 15 residues long. Unmatched junction bases numbered 8, after V lost 6 bases and J lost 4 bases. The germline V gene encodes CDR1 ENHRY and CDR2 SYGVKD. This CDR3 reads CAIRSSGATYNEQFF. As DNA, the CDR3 is TGTGCCATCAGGAGTAGCGGGGCCACATACAATGAGCAGTTCTTC.

The chain links TRBV9 to TRBJ2-7; 9 bases map to TRBD1. Per the germline V gene, CDR1 is SGDLS and CDR2 is YYNGEE. The V and J ends lost 4 bases and 0 bases, in that order; junction bases with no gene match: 5. The CDR3 runs 15 residues. The CDR3 region is CASSPDRGISYEQYF. The CDR3 DNA is TGTGCCAGCAGCCCGGACAGGGGCATCTCCTACGAGCAGTACTTC.

This clone was seen only once. V usage is TRBV28 and J usage is TRBJ2-6, with 13 bases identical to TRBD2. There are 20 residues in the CDR3. The trim removed 6 bases at V and 0 bases at J, leaving 11 bases unmatched. Germline lookup yields CDR1 MDHEN and CDR2 SYDVKM. CDR3 coding DNA: TGTGCCAGCAGCTCACTTAGACTAGCGGGAGGCCCCTCTGGGGCCAACGTCCTGACTTTC. Its translation is CASSSLRLAGGPSGANVLTF.

The V gene is TRBV6-1, the J gene TRBJ1-5; D gene uncertain. V lost 0 bases and J 6 bases, leaving 12 bases between the germline ends. The CDR3 length is 15 residues. Germline V gene sequence: CDR1 MNHNS, CDR2 SASEGT. The CDR3 loop is CASSEAIGVVQPQHF. CDR3 nucleotide sequence: TGTGCCAGCAGTGAAGCAATCGGGGTTGTTCAGCCCCAGCATTTT.

In the case of this clone: Because the CDR3 is missing its conserved closing phenylalanine or tryptophan, this is likely a read error. The rearrangement joins TRBV7-3 to TRBJ2-7; D is uncertain. CDR3 size: 13 residues. Trimming took 5 bases from V and 0 from J, leaving 8 bases between them. CDR1 and CDR2 from the germline V gene are SGHTA and FQGTGA. The DNA for the CDR3 is TGTGCCAGCAGCCCAGCAGGCTCCTACGAGCAGTACCTC. As protein: CASSPAGSYEQYL.

This chain joins TRBV29-1 and TRBJ2-5, with TRBD1 matching over 8 bases. In germline, CDR1 is SQVTM, CDR2 ANQGSEA. With 0 bases clipped from V and 3 bases from J, the junction kept 6 bases outside the gene matches. The CDR3 totals 15 residues. CDR3 sequence reads: CSVEDWETGEETQYF. CDR3 coding DNA: TGCAGCGTTGAAGATTGGGAGACAGGGGAAGAGACCCAGTACTTC.

In its sample, this clone was seen a few times. The V call is TRBV7-2, the J call TRBJ2-3; the match to TRBD2 covers 12 bases. V dropped 5 bases and J dropped 7; count of bases not matched to a gene: 7. Germline-derived CDR1 and CDR2 are SGHTA and FQGNSA. The CDR3 runs 15 residues. The CDR3 here is CASSPTSGSEYTQYF. In nucleotides, the CDR3 is TGTGCCAGCAGCCCGACTAGCGGGAGCGAGTATACGCAGTATTTT.